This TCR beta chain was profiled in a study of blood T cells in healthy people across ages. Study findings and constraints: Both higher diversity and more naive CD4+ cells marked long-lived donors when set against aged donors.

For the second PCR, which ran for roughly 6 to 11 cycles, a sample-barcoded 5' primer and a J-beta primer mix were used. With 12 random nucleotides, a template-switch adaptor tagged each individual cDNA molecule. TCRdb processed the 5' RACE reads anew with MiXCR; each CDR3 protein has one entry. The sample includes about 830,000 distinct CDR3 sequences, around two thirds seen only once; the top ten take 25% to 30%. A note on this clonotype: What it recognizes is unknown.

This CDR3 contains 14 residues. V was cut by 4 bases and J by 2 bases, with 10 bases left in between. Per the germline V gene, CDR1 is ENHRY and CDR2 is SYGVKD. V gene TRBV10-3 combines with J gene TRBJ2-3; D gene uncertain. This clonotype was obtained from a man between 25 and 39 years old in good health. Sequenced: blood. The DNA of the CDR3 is TGTGCCATCAGTGGCCCCATCTCCACAGATACGCAGTATTTT. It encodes CAISGPISTDTQYF.